The rows below give T cell receptor beta chains drawn from one sample of a study of cytomegalovirus exposure and HLA in healthy donors. Measured with immunoSEQ multiplex PCR; TCRdb has only the in-frame clones, and not every one. The table lists 55,000 to 75,000 clones, about 92% of them singletons. The sequenced sample was PBMCs. The receptor set was obtained from a man younger than 35 in good health and CMV-seropositive. CDR3s include the opening cysteine and the closing phenylalanine or tryptophan. A D gene is named only where the DNA matches it firmly. Part of the rows lack a size; the others show once, few, many or a class for expanded clones.

>TRBV6-6|once|TRBJ1-5|TRBD1
CASIRTGTGDNQPQHF
TGTGCCAGCATTCGGACCGGGACAGGGGACAATCAGCCCCAGCATTTT
>TRBV10-3|.|TRBJ1-5|.
CAISESVVDRPQHF
TGTGCCATCAGTGAGTCGGTTGTTGACAGGCCCCAGCATTTT
>TRBV18|.|TRBJ2-7|TRBD1
CASSPPTGSSYEQYF
TGTGCCAGCTCACCCCCGACAGGGAGCTCCTACGAGCAGTACTTC
>TRBV19|.|TRBJ2-3|.
CASSGQKVSDTQYF
TGTGCCAGTAGTGGACAGAAGGTCTCGGATACGCAGTATTTT
>TRBV7-6|.|TRBJ2-3|TRBD2
CASSPLAGGRLSTDTQYF
TGTGCCAGCAGCCCGCTAGCGGGAGGGAGACTTAGCACAGATACGCAGTATTTT
>TRBV6-4|.|TRBJ2-3|.
CASSDSMGQTDTQYF
TGTGCCAGCAGTGACTCGATGGGACAAACAGATACGCAGTATTTT
>TRBV10-1|.|TRBJ2-7|TRBD2
CASSSNSSGVREQYF
TGCGCCAGCAGTTCCAACTCTAGCGGGGTTAGGGAGCAGTACTTC
>TRBV2|.|TRBJ1-5|.
CASSGTGNQPQHF
TGTGCCAGCAGTGGGACAGGCAATCAGCCCCAGCATTTT
>TRBV4-1|.|TRBJ2-7|.
CASSQDRSGESAYEQYF
TGCGCCAGCAGCCAAGATCGGTCGGGAGAGAGCGCATACGAGCAGTACTTC
>TRBV19|.|TRBJ2-7|TRBD1
CASSRGQGPFSEQYF
TGTGCCAGTAGTAGAGGACAGGGGCCTTTCAGTGAGCAGTACTTC